These 10 T cell receptor beta chains were sequenced from one sample in a study of CD8 T cells in ankylosing spondylitis. TCRdb recomputed calls from the 5' RACE reads with MiXCR, one row per CDR3 protein. The table lists around 130,000 distinct CDR3 sequences, roughly 15% of them singletons. The material sequenced was blood, either unsorted or a sorted T cell fraction (not recorded which). These receptors originate from a female donor with ankylosing spondylitis or in good health (not recorded which).

The sample holds many counts of this clonotype. The chain combines TRBV5-1 with TRBJ2-5; 7 bases align to TRBD1. V gave up 2 bases and J gave up 2 bases; unmatched junction bases: 3. Germline-derived CDR1 and CDR2 are SGHRS and YFSETQ. The CDR3 totals 14 residues. As DNA, the CDR3 is TGCGCCAGCAGCTTAACGGGACAGCAAGAGACCCAGTACTTC. Encoded protein: CASSLTGQQETQYF.

This clonotype was detected many times. This sequence joins TRBV5-1 and TRBJ1-5; D is uncertain. Trimming stripped 0 bases from V and 3 bases from J, with 10 bases between. Germline V gene data show CDR1 as SGHRS and CDR2 as YFSETQ. The CDR3 totals 15 residues. CDR3 region: CASSLGNGVNQPQHF. The CDR3 DNA reads TGCGCCAGCAGCTTGGGAAATGGCGTCAATCAGCCCCAGCATTTT.

The chain combines TRBV5-1 with TRBJ2-7; 8 bases fit TRBD1. The ends lost 2 bases at V and 6 bases at J; junction bases unmatched: 10. CDR1 is SGHRS and CDR2 is YFSETQ in the germline V gene. CDR3 length equals 15 residues. CDR3: CASSFTPGQVGEQYF. In DNA, the CDR3 is TGCGCCAGCAGCTTCACACCGGGACAGGTGGGCGAGCAGTACTTC.

This clonotype was seen more than once but under ten times. The V gene is TRBV5-1, the J gene TRBJ2-5, with a possible D match to TRBD1 (7 bases). This CDR3 spans 14 amino acids. Germline V gene sequence: CDR1 SGHRS, CDR2 YFSETQ. Deletions cut 1 base from V and 7 bases from J, with 14 bases between. The CDR3 coding sequence is TGCGCCAGCAGCTTGTCCCGACAGGGAGGGACCCAGTACTTC. Its translation: CASSLSRQGGTQYF.

As regards this clonotype: Because it lacks the conserved phenylalanine or tryptophan at the end, this CDR3 is likely a read error. V usage is TRBV30 and J usage is TRBJ1-5, with a weak D call TRBD1 (5 bases). The germline gives CDR1 GTSNPN, CDR2 SVGIG (reference sequence). This CDR3 has 14 residues. V lost 2 bases and J lost 7, with 15 bases in between. Here the CDR3 reads CAWSRKSGLQPQHL. The CDR3 DNA is TGTGCCTGGAGTCGAAAATCAGGGCTGCAGCCCCAGCATTTA.

Ten or more counts support this clonotype. J is TRBJ2-7 and V is TRBV5-6, with TRBD2 identical over 7 bases. CDR1 and CDR2 (germline): SGHDT, YYEEEE. This CDR3 has 15 residues. The J segment lost 0 bases and the V segment lost 3 bases, leaving 6 bases of the junction unmatched. The CDR3 reads CASSSVQRGSYEQYF. The CDR3 DNA is TGTGCCAGCAGCTCAGTCCAGCGGGGCTCCTACGAGCAGTACTTC.

About this clonotype: A much larger clone differs by one base, so this may be a read error. The V gene is TRBV7-9, the J gene TRBJ1-6, with D perhaps TRBD1 (6 bases). The V gene's germline CDR1 is SEHNR and CDR2 FQNEAQ (reference sequence). This CDR3 has 16 amino acids. In nucleotides, the CDR3 is TGTGCCGGCAGCCGAAATCTGGGGGCAAGGAGTTCACCCCTCCACTTT. This codes for CAGSRNLGARSSPLHF.

This clonotype was detected ten times or more. The rearrangement joins TRBV3-1 to TRBJ1-1; 7 bases fit TRBD1. The CDR3 sequence is 14 residues long. The V gene's germline CDR1 is LGHDT and CDR2 YNNKEL (reference sequence). V lost 1 base and J lost 3; bases outside the gene matches: 2. The CDR3 is CASSQAGGDTEAFF. The CDR3 DNA reads as TGTGCCAGCAGCCAAGCAGGGGGAGACACTGAAGCTTTCTTT.

In this sample, this clonotype turned up a few times. CDR3 residues: CASGDRGEETQYF. The CDR3 DNA follows: TGTGCCAGCGGGGACAGGGGTGAAGAGACCCAGTACTTC. The chain has TRBV2 and TRBJ2-5; TRBD1 aligns across 10 bases. The CDR3 totals 13 residues. CDR1 is SNHLY and CDR2 is FYNNEI in the germline V gene. With 8 bases clipped from V and 3 bases from J, the junction kept 3 bases outside the gene matches. The whole variable domain, remainder taken from reference TRBV2 and TRBJ2-5, is EPEVTQTPSHQVTQMGQEVILRCVPISNHLYFYWYRQILGQKVEFLVSFYNNEISEKSEIFDDQFSVERPDGSNFTLKIRSTKLEDSAMYFCASGDRGEETQYFGPGTRLLVL.

This clonotype was seen only a few times. V gene TRBV7-2 combines with J gene TRBJ2-3, with 13 bases lining up with TRBD2. The CDR3 totals 16 residues. The junction had 8 bases not matched to a gene; V was cut back by 4 bases and J by 7 bases. Germline V gene data show CDR1 as SGHTA and CDR2 as FQGNSA. CDR3 region: CASSSRGLAGTNTQYF. CDR3 DNA sequence: TGTGCCAGCAGCTCCCGGGGACTAGCGGGGACGAATACGCAGTATTTT.